The 26 T cell receptor beta chains in this list originate from one sample, sequenced in a study of shared clonotypes between healthy human individuals. Sequencing used immunoSEQ multiplex PCR; TCRdb keeps in-frame clones, though not all of them. The table lists roughly 1,800,000 clones, over 85% of them singletons. Positively selected for CCR7, the CD45RO-negative cells used as naive CD8 cells excluded terminally differentiated effector memory CD45RA+ cells. The sequenced sample was naive CD8+ T cells sorted from blood. These receptors were collected from a man aged 18 to 29 in good health.

In regard to this clone: The same CDR3 can be traced to other DNA sequences in this sample. The rearrangement joins TRBV5-1 to TRBJ1-1; the D is unclear. Germline lookup yields CDR1 SGHRS and CDR2 YFSETQ. Deletions cut 4 bases from V and 1 base from J, with 8 bases between. The CDR3 is made up of 13 amino acids. CDR3 amino acids: CASSPGPNTEAFF. The DNA for the CDR3 is TGCGCCAGCAGCCCGGGCCCGAACACTGAAGCTTTCTTT. Variable domain in full (rest from reference TRBV5-1 and TRBJ1-1): KAGVTQTPRYLIKTRGQQVTLSCSPISGHRSVSWYQQTPGQGLQFLFEYFSETQRNKGNFPGRFSGRQFSNSRSEMNVSTLELGDSALYLCASSPGPNTEAFFGQGTRLTVV.

V gene TRBV30 combines with J gene TRBJ2-7, with 7 bases aligning to TRBD1. The germline V gene has CDR1 GTSNPN and CDR2 SVGIG (reference sequence). V lost 1 base and J lost 2; bases outside the gene matches: 5. The CDR3 totals 14 residues. The CDR3 reads CAWSAGTVTYEQYF. CDR3 coding DNA: TGTGCCTGGAGTGCCGGGACAGTCACCTACGAGCAGTACTTC.

In its sample, this clone was seen once. This chain connects TRBV30 to TRBJ2-7; TRBD1 aligns across 9 bases. Germline CDR1 is GTSNPN and CDR2 is SVGIG (reference sequence). Trimming at V came to 5 bases and at J to 4 bases, leaving 6 bases not matched to a gene. This CDR3 contains 13 residues. CDR3 protein: CAWATDRGYEQYF. CDR3 bases: TGTGCCTGGGCCACGGACAGGGGATACGAGCAGTACTTC.

This chain uses TRBV27 with TRBJ2-1, with D perhaps assigned TRBD1 or TRBD2 (5 bases each). Trimming pared 5 bases from V and 8 bases from J, leaving 19 bases between. Germline values: CDR1 MNHEY, CDR2 SMNVEV (reference sequence). The CDR3 is 15 residues long. In nucleotides, the CDR3 is TGTGCCAGCAGTCCGCTTGGGCAGGGAGACCATGAGCAGTTCTTC. It codes for CASSPLGQGDHEQFF.

The chain links TRBV30 to TRBJ2-2, with TRBD2 as a possible D gene (6 bases). This CDR3 is built from 14 residues. Germline V gene lookup returns CDR1 GTSNPN and CDR2 SVGIG (reference sequence). The germline V and J ends were trimmed by 4 bases and 4 bases, with 13 bases remaining between them. The CDR3 loop reads CAWNGQGGTGELFF. The CDR3 DNA reads as TGTGCCTGGAACGGCCAGGGAGGCACCGGGGAGCTGTTTTTT.

The chain has TRBV6-1 and TRBJ2-5; tentative D call: TRBD1 (5 bases). The germline V and J ends were trimmed by 5 bases and 5 bases, with 18 bases remaining between them. Per germline, CDR1 MNHNS and CDR2 SASEGT. CDR3 length: 15 residues. CDR3 in DNA: TGTGCCAGCAGTCAGGGTGTAGTATCGTCGGAGACCCAGTACTTC. It translates to CASSQGVVSSETQYF.

With respect to this clone: The germline gene is not matched at one end of the junction; a read error may be the cause. The sample has other DNA sequences that encode this CDR3 too. The genes are TRBV7-9 and TRBJ2-2, with 7 bases identical to TRBD2. This CDR3 has 13 amino acids. CDR1 and CDR2 from the germline V gene are SEHNR and FQNEAQ (reference sequence). The CDR3 bases are TGTGCCAGCAGCCTAGCGGTAGCCGGGGAGCTGTTTTTT. It codes for CASSLAVAGELFF.

The gene calls are TRBV27 and TRBJ2-7; possible D gene TRBD1, 6 bases. Germline V gene lookup returns CDR1 MNHEY and CDR2 SMNVEV (reference sequence). V was trimmed by 2 bases and J by 4 bases, leaving 15 bases between them. The CDR3 consists of 15 residues. CDR3 amino acids: CASSLNRWGPYEQYF. The CDR3 nucleotides read TGTGCCAGCAGTTTAAACAGGTGGGGGCCATACGAGCAGTACTTC.

This rearrangement joins TRBV7-6 to TRBJ2-2; the match to TRBD2 covers 11 bases. Trimming cost V 4 bases and J 0 bases; bases outside gene matches: 7. Looked up from germline, CDR1 is SGHVS and CDR2 is FNYEAQ. This CDR3 has 18 amino acids. CDR3 nucleotides: TGTGCCAGCAGCTGGATAGCGGGGGGGACACCGAACACCGGGGAGCTGTTTTTT. Translated, it gives CASSWIAGGTPNTGELFF. The full variable domain, completed using reference TRBV7-6 and TRBJ2-2, is GAGVSQSPRYKVTKRGQDVALRCDPISGHVSLYWYRQALGQGPEFLTYFNYEAQQDKSGLPNDRFSAERPEGSISTLTIQRTEQRDSAMYRCASSWIAGGTPNTGELFFGEGSRLTVL.

The chain joins TRBV11-2 to TRBJ2-3; 8 bases align to TRBD1. The germline gives CDR1 SGHAT, CDR2 FQNNGV. J lost 2 bases, V lost 2 bases, and 3 bases had no gene match. The length of the CDR3 is 15 residues. The CDR3 loop reads CASSLQGAVTDTQYF. The CDR3 coding sequence is TGTGCCAGCAGCTTACAGGGGGCTGTCACAGATACGCAGTATTTT.

The chain joins TRBV4-1 to TRBJ1-4; TRBD1 agrees at 8 bases. The CDR3 loop spans 18 amino acids. The V gene end was trimmed by 1 base and the J gene end by 8 bases; junction bases not matched to a gene: 15. Germline lookup yields CDR1 MGHRA and CDR2 YSYEKL. CDR3 sequence reads: CASSQGDRGPDLTEKLFF. Here the CDR3 DNA reads TGCGCCAGCAGCCAAGGCGACAGGGGCCCAGATCTGACCGAAAAACTGTTTTTT.

The chain joins TRBV6-6 to TRBJ2-1, with 9 bases identical to TRBD2. Losses at the gene ends were 1 base for V and 6 bases for J; bases not matched to a gene: 4. Germline loops: CDR1 MNHNY, CDR2 SVGAGI (reference sequence). This CDR3 has 15 amino acids. The CDR3 protein is CASSYYSGSSNEQFF. CDR3 in DNA: TGTGCCAGCAGTTACTATAGCGGGAGTAGCAATGAGCAGTTCTTC.

The chain is built from TRBV2 and TRBJ1-5; 12 bases fit TRBD1. After removal of 10 bases from V and 6 bases from J, the junction contained 7 bases not matched to a gene. CDR1 and CDR2 from the germline V gene are SNHLY and FYNNEI. The CDR3 length is 14 residues. CDR3 region: CATRDRGLTQPQHF. CDR3 DNA sequence: TGTGCCACCCGGGACAGGGGGCTAACTCAGCCCCAGCATTTT.

This clone appeared a single time. The chain uses TRBV2 and TRBJ1-3, with D possibly matching TRBD1 (6 bases). CDR3 length equals 15 residues. Germline CDR1 and CDR2: SNHLY and FYNNEI. Trimming cost V 6 bases and J 0 bases, with 12 bases left between them. CDR3 nucleotide sequence: TGTGCCAGCAGGGTGGACAGTAGCTCTGGAAACACCATATATTTT. This codes for CASRVDSSSGNTIYF.

The V call is TRBV27, the J call TRBJ2-7; a weak D match, TRBD2 (6 bases). The CDR3 is made up of 13 amino acids. Trimming shortened V by 1 base and J by 5 bases, and 9 bases separated the two germline ends. The germline V gene encodes CDR1 MNHEY and CDR2 SMNVEV (reference sequence). CDR3 amino acids: CASSLWRGHEQYF. In DNA, the CDR3 is TGTGCCAGCAGTTTATGGAGGGGCCACGAGCAGTACTTC.

J is TRBJ2-3 and V is TRBV27; D is unresolved. This CDR3 has 16 amino acids. The germline gives CDR1 MNHEY, CDR2 SMNVEV (reference sequence). Trimming took 6 bases from V and 1 from J, leaving 17 bases between them. The CDR3 region has the DNA TGTGCCAGCAGCCCTCGACCCGGATGGGGCACAGATACGCAGTATTTT. As protein: CASSPRPGWGTDTQYF.

The rearrangement links TRBV10-2 to TRBJ2-7; D may be TRBD1 or TRBD2 (5 bases each). V was cut by 3 bases and J by 7 bases, with 7 bases left in between. This CDR3 is 11 amino acids long. The germline gives CDR1 WSHSY, CDR2 SAAADI. The CDR3 DNA follows: TGCGCCAGCAGTGACGGGGCGGAGCAGTACTTC. Its translation is CASSDGAEQYF.

V gene TRBV2 combines with J gene TRBJ2-1; D is ambiguous. V was cut by 3 bases and J by 7 bases, with 10 bases left in between. The V gene's germline CDR1 is SNHLY and CDR2 FYNNEI. The CDR3 totals 13 residues. CDR3 region: CASSDLGFNEQFF. CDR3 coding DNA: TGTGCCAGCAGTGATCTGGGTTTTAATGAGCAGTTCTTC.

The gene calls are TRBV29-1 and TRBJ2-7; TRBD2 matches at 8 bases. J was trimmed by 7 bases and V by 3 bases; bases with no gene match: 8. Germline CDR1 SQVTM, CDR2 ANQGSEA. CDR3 size: 13 residues. The CDR3 reads CSVEGLGGREQYF. The DNA for the CDR3 is TGCAGCGTTGAGGGACTAGGGGGGAGGGAGCAGTACTTC.

This chain uses TRBV7-3 with TRBJ2-1; 7 bases agree with TRBD1. CDR1 and CDR2 from the germline V gene are SGHTA and FQGTGA. V lost 2 bases to trimming and J lost 2 bases; unmatched junction nucleotides: 3. The CDR3 has 15 residues. CDR3 sequence reads: CASSLAGTAYNEQFF. The CDR3 coding sequence is TGTGCCAGCAGCTTAGCTGGGACAGCCTACAATGAGCAGTTCTTC.

The V gene is TRBV18, the J gene TRBJ1-1; no clear D gene. The germline CDR1 and CDR2 sequences are KGHSH and LQKENI. This CDR3 contains 12 residues. Trimming cost V 6 bases and J 6 bases, with 11 bases left between them. CDR3 DNA sequence: TGTGCCAGCTCCGGATCGGGTTCTGAAGCTTTCTTT. It yields the protein CASSGSGSEAFF. The full variable domain, completed using reference TRBV18 and TRBJ1-1, is NAGVMQNPRHLVRRRGQEARLRCSPMKGHSHVYWYRQLPEEGLKFMVYLQKENIIDESGMPKERFSAEFPKEGPSILRIQQVVRGDSAAYFCASSGSGSEAFFGQGTRLTVV.

This clone was found once. The chain employs TRBV30 and TRBJ1-6; 10 bases agree with TRBD1. V trimming: 4 bases; J trimming: 9 bases; junction bases outside the gene matches: 6. The CDR3 spans 14 residues. The V gene's germline CDR1 is GTSNPN and CDR2 SVGIG (reference sequence). Here the CDR3 reads CAWNPGQGISPLHF. In DNA form, the CDR3 reads TGTGCCTGGAACCCGGGACAGGGGATTTCACCCCTCCACTTT.

This chain connects TRBV9 to TRBJ2-7, with D possibly being TRBD2 (6 bases). This CDR3 has 14 residues. Per the germline V gene, CDR1 is SGDLS and CDR2 is YYNGEE. Trimming stripped 2 bases from V and 4 bases from J, with 13 bases between. The CDR3 coding sequence is TGTGCCAGCAGCGTTGGGGGGAGAGAATACGAGCAGTACTTC. It is translated as CASSVGGREYEQYF.

The genes are TRBV14 and TRBJ2-1; D remains unclear. The CDR3 is 13 amino acids. Germline lookup yields CDR1 SGHDN and CDR2 FVKESK. V lost 1 base and J 3 bases, leaving 4 bases between the germline ends. The DNA of the CDR3 is TGTGCCAGCAGCCAAGTGATCTACAATGAGCAGTTCTTC. Translating gives CASSQVIYNEQFF.

V usage is TRBV13 and J usage is TRBJ2-7; 9 nucleotides match TRBD2. In germline, CDR1 is PRHDT, CDR2 FYEKMQ (reference sequence). Trimming took 3 bases from V and 7 from J; bases not matched to a gene: 13. The CDR3 is 16 residues long. CDR3 DNA: TGTGCCAGCAGCTTTAGTGAGGCGGGAGGGCCACGGGAGCAGTACTTC. Translation gives CASSFSEAGGPREQYF.

The chain is built from TRBV27 and TRBJ2-7; D may match TRBD1 or TRBD2 (5 bases each). The germline V and J ends were trimmed by 5 bases and 4 bases, with 21 bases remaining between them. CDR3 length equals 16 residues. Germline assignment: CDR1 MNHEY and CDR2 SMNVEV (reference sequence). CDR3 region: CASSLTTGLLRYEQYF. The CDR3 bases are TGTGCCAGCAGTCTAACCACAGGACTGCTTAGGTACGAGCAGTACTTC.